This TCR beta chain came from a study of blood T cell repertoires in COVID-19. Assay used: immunoSEQ multiplex PCR; TCRdb lists only in-frame clones, some missing. The sample lists just under 50,000 clones, more than 90% occurring once. The J segment lost 1 base and the V segment lost 7 bases, leaving 8 bases of the junction unmatched. CDR3 size: 16 residues. Germline-derived CDR1 and CDR2 are SEHNR and FQNEAQ (reference sequence). The sequenced sample consisted of peripheral blood. The V gene is TRBV7-9, the J gene TRBJ2-1, with 9 bases that match TRBD2. The TCR was taken from a human donor in a cohort sampled during active COVID-19. The DNA of the CDR3 is TGTGCCAGCATCGGGAGGAGCGGGAGGTCCTACAATGAGCAGTTCTTC. It is translated as CASIGRSGRSYNEQFF.